The rows below give T cell receptor beta chains drawn from one sample of a study of CD8+ T cells in alopecia areata. The protocol was immunoSEQ multiplex PCR, while the TCRdb copy is restricted to in-frame clones and leaves out a portion. This table has some 190,000 clones, approximately 72% appearing once. Sequenced here: CD4+ T cells sorted from blood, sampled at week 44, from a patient treated with tofacitinib. These receptors all come from a human donor with alopecia areata. The CDR3 runs from the conserved cysteine through the conserved F or W. The D gene is left open where the match is weak. Clone size, where shown, is once, few, many, or a class for clones that have expanded.

TRBJ2-7 | . | TRBV11-2 | . | TGTGCCAGCAGCTTAGCAGGCAGGGCCTACGAGCAGTACTTC | CASSLAGRAYEQYF
TRBJ1-6 | . | TRBV7-2 | TRBD1 | TGTGCCAGCAGGCCTCAGGGGGTACTCAATTCACCCCTCCACTTT | CASRPQGVLNSPLHF
TRBJ1-4 | . | TRBV9 | TRBD1 | TGTGCCAGCAGCGACGGACAGGGAGGTGAAAAACTGTTTTTT | CASSDGQGGEKLFF
TRBJ1-6 | once | TRBV4-3 | TRBD1 | TGCGCCAGCAGCCAGGGGGGACAGTATTATAATTCACCCCTCCACTTT | CASSQGGQYYNSPLHF
TRBJ2-5 | . | TRBV4-3 | TRBD1 | TGCGCCAGCAGCCAAGCCGGGACAGGGAAAGAGACCCAGTACTTC | CASSQAGTGKETQYF
TRBJ1-6 | . | TRBV5-1 | . | TGCGCCAGCAGCTTGGGGACCACTGGGGCTAATTCACCCCTCCACTTT | CASSLGTTGANSPLHF
TRBJ1-4 | . | TRBV7-2 | . | TGTGCCAGCAGTCGGACAAGCGCTGAAAAACTGTTTTTT | CASSRTSAEKLFF
TRBJ2-7 | . | TRBV7-2 | TRBD1 | TGTGCCAGCAGCTTAGGACAGGGTGGGGTCTACGAGCAGTACTTC | CASSLGQGGVYEQYF
TRBJ1-1 | . | TRBV30 | TRBD1 | TGTGCCTGGACAACAGGGGAAGGTCCTGAAGCTTTCTTT | CAWTTGEGPEAFF
TRBJ2-5 | . | TRBV10-1 | . | TGCGCCAGCAGTGGACAGGCAAAAGAGACCCAGTACTTC | CASSGQAKETQYF
TRBJ1-5 | . | TRBV9 | . | TGTGCCAGCAGCGTAGCTTACGGTCAGCCCCAGCATTTT | CASSVAYGQPQHF
TRBJ2-3 | . | TRBV6-6 | TRBD1 | TGTGCCAGCAGTAGGACAGGGGGCGGTGATACGCAGTATTTT | CASSRTGGGDTQYF
TRBJ1-1 | . | TRBV14 | TRBD1 | TGTGCCAGCAGCCGCGGACAGGTGAACACTGAAGCTTTCTTT | CASSRGQVNTEAFF
TRBJ1-1 | . | TRBV5-6 | TRBD1 | TGTGCCAGCAGCTCATACGGACAGGGGCACACTGAAGCTTTCTTT | CASSSYGQGHTEAFF
TRBJ2-1 | . | TRBV9 | . | TGTGCCAGCAGCGTAGATGTAAGGGAGGCCGGGACAAACAATGAGCAGTTCTTC | CASSVDVREAGTNNEQFF
TRBJ2-3 | many | TRBV6-1 | TRBD2 | TGTGCCAGCAGTCCGACTAGCGGGGGGGCGGATACGCAGTATTTT | CASSPTSGGADTQYF
TRBJ1-5 | . | TRBV29-1 | TRBD1 | TGCAGCGTTGAGACAGGGATTGATCAGCCCCAGCATTTT | CSVETGIDQPQHF
TRBJ1-1 | . | TRBV29-1 | TRBD1 | TGCAGCGCGGCCCGAACGACAGGGAGGGTAGGCACTGAAGCTTTCTTT | CSAARTTGRVGTEAFF
TRBJ1-1 | once | TRBV29-1 | . | TGCAGCGCCCGACCCCAGAGGGCGAACACTGAAGCTTTCTTT | CSARPQRANTEAFF
TRBJ1-5 | . | TRBV10-3 | . | TGTGCCATCAGTGGAGACAGCTTTAATCAGCCCCAGCATTTT | CAISGDSFNQPQHF
TRBJ1-6 | . | TRBV5-6 | TRBD1 | TGTGCCAGCAGCGAGCCCGGGACAGGGGGTAATTCACCCCTCCACTTT | CASSEPGTGGNSPLHF
TRBJ2-1 | . | TRBV30 | . | TGTGCCTGGAGCCGAATACAGGGAGGGTACAATGAGCAGTTCTTC | CAWSRIQGGYNEQFF
TRBJ1-2 | . | TRBV18 | . | TGTGCCAGCTCACCAGCAAGGAACTATGGCTACACCTTC | CASSPARNYGYTF
TRBJ2-7 | . | TRBV7-2 | . | TGTGCCAGCAGCTTAGCGGGGGCAGGGAACGAGCAGTACTTC | CASSLAGAGNEQYF
TRBJ2-3 | . | TRBV2 | . | TGTGCCATTGACTTTAGCACAGATACGCAGTATTTT | CAIDFSTDTQYF
TRBJ2-1 | . | TRBV7-2 | . | TGTGCCAGCAGCTTAGTCTACAATGAGCAGTTCTTC | CASSLVYNEQFF
TRBJ1-5 | . | TRBV27 | . | TGTGCCAGCAGTTTTACGTTGTCAGGCAATCAGCCCCAGCATTTT | CASSFTLSGNQPQHF
TRBJ2-5 | . | TRBV15 | TRBD2 | TGTGCCACCAGCAAAGGTGGGGGGGAGGAGACCCAGTACTTC | CATSKGGGEETQYF
TRBJ2-3 | once | TRBV30 | . | TGTGCCTGGAGAACCGGGGGGCGCACAGATACGCAGTATTTT | CAWRTGGRTDTQYF
TRBJ1-2 | once | TRBV14 | . | TGTGCCAGCAGCCCGGGTCTTGTCTATGGCTACACCTTC | CASSPGLVYGYTF
TRBJ2-1 | . | TRBV5-1 | TRBD1 | TGCGCCAGCAGCTTGGGACAGGGCCACAATGAGCAGTTCTTC | CASSLGQGHNEQFF
TRBJ1-1 | . | TRBV30 | . | TGTGCCTGGAGTGAAAGGGACACTGAAGCTTTCTTT | CAWSERDTEAFF
TRBJ2-5 | . | TRBV7-6 | . | TGTGCCAGCAGCATACCGGGGGGCAAACAAGAGACCCAGTACTTC | CASSIPGGKQETQYF
TRBJ2-1 | . | TRBV11-3 | . | TGTGCCAGCTCCAGGAGTCGTCGTGACAATGAGCAGTTCTTC | CASSRSRRDNEQFF
TRBJ1-2 | . | TRBV29-1 | . | TGCAGCGTTGACAGGGATCATGGCTACACCTTC | CSVDRDHGYTF
TRBJ1-1 | . | TRBV12-5 | . | TGTGCTAGTGGCCTGAGATGGACAGCTGAAGCTTTCTTT | CASGLRWTAEAFF
TRBJ2-2 | . | TRBV25-1 | . | TGTGCCAGCAGTGAGGGAATCGGGGAGCTGTTTTTT | CASSEGIGELFF
TRBJ1-6 | . | TRBV30 | . | TGTGCCTGGAGTCTCTCAGGTTGGGCCCTCCACTTT | CAWSLSGWALHF
TRBJ1-4 | . | TRBV11-2 | . | TGTGCCAGCAGCGCCCGACAGGATTGGGATGAAAAACTGTTTTTT | CASSARQDWDEKLFF
TRBJ1-1 | . | TRBV7-2 | . | TGTGCCAGCAGCCCGTGGGACCGGAAGGGCACTGAAGCTTTCTTT | CASSPWDRKGTEAFF
TRBJ2-7 | once | TRBV5-1 | TRBD1 | TGCGCCAGCAGCCCGATTATGGGTCACTGGGGACAGGAGACCTACGAGCAGTACTTC | CASSPIMGHWGQETYEQYF
TRBJ1-1 | . | TRBV29-1 | . | TGCAGCGTGGGGTTATACACTGAAGCTTTCTTT | CSVGLYTEAFF
TRBJ2-5 | . | TRBV11-2 | TRBD2 | TGTGCCAGCAGCAAGACTAGCGGGGGGACAGAGACCCAGTACTTC | CASSKTSGGTETQYF
TRBJ1-2 | . | TRBV30 | . | TGTGCCTGGAGTGGGACGGCGGACATCGCGGCTTCATCCCCTGATCCCTACCATGGCTACACCTTC | CAWSGTADIAASSPDPYHGYTF
TRBJ1-1 | . | TRBV9 | . | TGTGCCAGCAGCGTCACGATGAACACTGAAGCTTTCTTT | CASSVTMNTEAFF
TRBJ1-2 | . | TRBV2 | . | TGTGCCAGCAGTGGTCGAGGCTATGGCTACACCTTC | CASSGRGYGYTF
TRBJ1-1 | few | TRBV5-1 | . | TGCGCCAGCAGCTTGGTCGGGGGCGCGGGAACTGAAGCTTTCTTT | CASSLVGGAGTEAFF
TRBJ1-2 | few | TRBV6-5 | . | TGTGCCAGCAGCCTCGCGGACGGCTATGGCTACACCTTC | CASSLADGYGYTF
TRBJ2-7 | few | TRBV5-1 | . | TGCGCCAGCAGCTTTCCAGGCTACGAGCAGTACTTC | CASSFPGYEQYF
TRBJ2-1 | . | TRBV7-9 | TRBD2 | TGTGCCAGCAGCCCCCCGTCTAGCGGGGGGTGGTTTGGTGAGCAGTTCTTC | CASSPPSSGGWFGEQFF
TRBJ2-1 | . | TRBV11-2 | . | TGTGCCAGCAGCTTAGATCGACAGGATGAGCAGTTCTTC | CASSLDRQDEQFF
TRBJ2-2 | . | TRBV2 | TRBD2 | TGTGCCAGCAGTGACCCGGGGGGGCCTTTCACCGGGGAGCTGTTTTTT | CASSDPGGPFTGELFF